This TCR beta chain appears in the sequencing data of a study of blood T cell repertoires in COVID-19. About the research overall: Acute and convalescent COVID-19 samples came from the United States, Italy and Spain. The cDNA or gDNA used as material had been derived from T cells, B-cell-depleted T cells, or PBMCs.

Clones were read by immunoSEQ multiplex PCR, and TCRdb kept only the in-frame ones, dropping some. Seen here are around 60,000 clones, about 74% observed once, and the top ten hold 28%. In germline, CDR1 is MRHNA, CDR2 SNTAGT. V shed 6 bases and J shed 0 bases, with 10 bases lying between them. This CDR3 has 14 residues. V gene TRBV6-4 combines with J gene TRBJ2-3; D might be TRBD2 (5 bases). Sequencing input: peripheral blood. This clonotype was obtained from a woman of 80 years or more with acute or convalescent COVID-19. CDR3 region: CASRASGSTDTQYF. The CDR3, as DNA: TGTGCCAGCAGAGCTTCGGGGAGCACAGATACGCAGTATTTT.